The entry that follows covers one T cell receptor (beta chain) sequence. In the authors' workflow: Nucleated cell counts were estimated from reference gene primer amplification. Here immunoSEQ multiplex PCR was the method, and the copy in TCRdb shows in-frame clones only, minus some. V, J and clone size were drawn from that table, and D and trimming were deduced from the DNA. The data hold over 600,000 clones, with approximately 90% observed a single time. This sample stems from a study of blood T cell repertoires in COVID-19. For the study at large: The United States, Italy and Spain were the sources of the acute and convalescent COVID-19 samples. PBMCs, B-cell-depleted T cells, or T cells were the source of the cDNA or gDNA that made up the material.

With 3 bases removed from V and 4 bases from J, the gap between germline ends came to 12 bases. The length of the CDR3 is 14 residues. Germline values: CDR1 MGHDK, CDR2 SYGVNS. This sequence originates from a young woman with acute or convalescent COVID-19. Material: peripheral blood. The rearrangement links TRBV25-1 to TRBJ1-2; D is undetermined. The CDR3 here is CASSESRFPYGYTF. CDR3 sequence (DNA): TGTGCCAGCAGTGAGTCGAGATTTCCCTATGGCTACACCTTC.